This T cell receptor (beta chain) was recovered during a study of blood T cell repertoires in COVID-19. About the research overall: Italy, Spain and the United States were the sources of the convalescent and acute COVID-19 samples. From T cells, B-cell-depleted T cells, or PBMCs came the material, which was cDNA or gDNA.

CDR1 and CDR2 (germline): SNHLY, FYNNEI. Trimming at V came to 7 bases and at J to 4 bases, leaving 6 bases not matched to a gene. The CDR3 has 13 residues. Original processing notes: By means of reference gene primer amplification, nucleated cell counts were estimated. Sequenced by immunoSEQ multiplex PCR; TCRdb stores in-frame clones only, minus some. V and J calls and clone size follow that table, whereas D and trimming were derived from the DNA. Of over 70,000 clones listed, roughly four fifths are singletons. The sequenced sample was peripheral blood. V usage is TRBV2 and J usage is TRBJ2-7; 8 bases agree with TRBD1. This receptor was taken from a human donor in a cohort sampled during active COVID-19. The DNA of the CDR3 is TGTGCCAGCAATGCAGGGGGCACGTACGAGCAGTACTTC. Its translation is CASNAGGTYEQYF.